Here is one T cell receptor (beta chain) with its context. The trim removed 2 bases at V and 2 bases at J, leaving 5 bases unmatched. Germline V gene sequence: CDR1 MNHEY, CDR2 SVGAGI. CDR3 size: 15 residues. The sample is drawn from a study of T cells in tuberculosis. Study-level background: T cells were selected with CD1B tetramers loaded with glucose monomycolate.

Thawed, overnight-rested PBMC were stained with GMM-loaded CD1B tetramer, viability dye and anti-CD3, then sorted. The CD1B tetramers carried C32 glucose monomycolate purified from Rhodococcus equi. PBMC for tetramer sorting were first depleted of CD14-expressing monocytes. Each donor contributed 80,000 to 100,000 sorted tetramer-negative cells. No alpha-beta pairing information exists for these sequences. Assay used: immunoSEQ multiplex PCR; TCRdb lists only in-frame clones, some missing. The data show about 54,000 clones, with approximately 86% seen just once and less than 25% held by the top ten. Specimen: CD1b-GMM tetramer-negative cells sorted from PBMCs. This chain connects TRBV6-5 to TRBJ2-7; 8 bases are shared with TRBD1. This sequence was found in an adult woman with latent tuberculosis. CDR3: CASSYRGQGTYEQYF. The CDR3 bases are TGTGCCAGCAGTTACAGAGGACAGGGAACCTACGAGCAGTACTTC.